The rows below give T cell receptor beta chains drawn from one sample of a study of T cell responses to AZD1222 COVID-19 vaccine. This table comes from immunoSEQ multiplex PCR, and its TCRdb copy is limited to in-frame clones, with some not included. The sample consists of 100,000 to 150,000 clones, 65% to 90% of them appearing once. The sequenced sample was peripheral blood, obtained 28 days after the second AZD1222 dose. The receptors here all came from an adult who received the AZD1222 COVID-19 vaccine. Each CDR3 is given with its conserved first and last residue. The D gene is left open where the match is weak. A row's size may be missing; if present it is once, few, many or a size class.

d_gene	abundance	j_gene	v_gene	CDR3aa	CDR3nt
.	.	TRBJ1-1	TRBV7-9	CASSLPDRNTEAFF	TGTGCCAGCAGCCTACCCGACAGGAACACTGAAGCTTTCTTT
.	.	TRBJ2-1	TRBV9	CASSVEGVNEQFF	TGTGCCAGCAGCGTAGAAGGGGTCAATGAGCAGTTCTTC
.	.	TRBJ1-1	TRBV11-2	CASSLRLAEAFF	TGTGCCAGCAGCTTAAGGTTGGCTGAAGCTTTCTTT
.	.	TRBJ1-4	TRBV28	CASMAGLRNEKLFF	TGTGCCAGCATGGCCGGACTTCGGAATGAAAAACTGTTTTTT
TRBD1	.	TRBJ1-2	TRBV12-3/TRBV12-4	CASRTGTGAGYTF	TGTGCCAGCAGGACCGGGACAGGGGCTGGCTACACCTTC
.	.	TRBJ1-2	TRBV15	CATSRAYGIYGYTF	TGTGCCACCAGCAGAGCCTACGGAATCTATGGCTACACCTTC
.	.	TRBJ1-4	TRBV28	CASRPLAVTTNEKLFF	TGTGCCAGCAGACCCCTGGCCGTGACGACTAATGAAAAACTGTTTTTT
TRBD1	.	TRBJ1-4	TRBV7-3	CASSFGLRDRDPANEKLFF	TGTGCCAGCAGCTTCGGGCTCCGGGACAGAGATCCGGCTAATGAAAAACTGTTTTTT
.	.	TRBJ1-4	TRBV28	CASRDEKLFF	TGTGCCAGTCGAGATGAAAAACTGTTTTTT
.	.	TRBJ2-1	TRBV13	CASSLISRTALSYNEQFF	TGTGCCAGCAGCTTAATTAGCAGGACAGCCCTCTCCTACAATGAGCAGTTCTTC
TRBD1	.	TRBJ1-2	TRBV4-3	CASSQADKAGQANYGYTF	TGCGCCAGCAGCCAAGCTGATAAAGCGGGACAGGCAAACTATGGCTACACCTTC
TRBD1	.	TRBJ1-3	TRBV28	CASSLVDRETAGNTIYF	TGTGCCAGCAGTTTAGTCGACAGGGAGACGGCTGGAAACACCATATATTTT
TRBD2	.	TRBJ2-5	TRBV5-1	CASSATRGDLQETQYF	TGCGCCAGCAGCGCTACGCGGGGGGACTTACAAGAGACCCAGTACTTC
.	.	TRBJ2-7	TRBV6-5	CASTRGSYEQYF	TGTGCCAGCACCCGAGGGAGCTACGAGCAGTACTTC
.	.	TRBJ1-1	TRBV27	CASINRASDTEAFF	TGTGCCAGCATCAACAGGGCTTCTGACACTGAAGCTTTCTTT
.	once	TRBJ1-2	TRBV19	CASAPATAISYYGYTF	TGTGCCAGTGCACCTGCCACAGCGATAAGCTACTATGGCTACACCTTC
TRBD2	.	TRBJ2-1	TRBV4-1	CASSQDRTSGSNEQFF	TGCGCCAGCAGCCAAGACAGGACTAGCGGTTCCAATGAGCAGTTCTTC
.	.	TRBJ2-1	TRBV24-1	CATSDDNGPYNEQFF	TGTGCCACCAGTGATGACAACGGCCCCTACAATGAGCAGTTCTTC
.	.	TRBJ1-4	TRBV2	CARRDGTNEKLFF	TGTGCCAGGAGGGACGGCACTAATGAAAAACTGTTTTTT
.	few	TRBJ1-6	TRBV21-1	CPTSPPGQGGSPLHF	TGTCCCACCAGCCCCCCAGGACAGGGGGGCTCACCCCTCCACTTT